This record concerns one TCR beta chain sequence. The antigen is undetermined. This specimen belongs to a study of T cell repertoires in cytomegalovirus infection. Study context: Public signatures in TCR beta pointed to CMV infection and matching HLA type. Findings of the study overall: There were carriers of CMV plus the relevant HLA, and cumulative public TCR beta family frequency identified them. CMV-specific TCR beta clonotypes restricted by HLA-C were the ones dominating the ex vivo response.

TCRdb redid the calling of the reads with MiXCR, one entry per CDR3 protein. The table has 700,000 to 900,000 distinct CDR3 sequences, roughly 28% seen once. The germline gives CDR1 MNHEY, CDR2 SVGAGI. Trimming pared 8 bases from V and 3 bases from J, leaving 15 bases between. The CDR3 runs to 14 residues. The chain joins TRBV6-5 to TRBJ2-3; D is undetermined. The receptor comes from a human donor in good health (CMV status not recorded). Some clones in this sample may be carry-over from other donors' samples. The material sequenced was cultured CD8+ T cells from PBMCs, taken from culture after CMV antigen stimulation. CDR3 in DNA: TGTGCCAGCGAGCGCAGAGCTGGTACAGATACGCAGTATTTT. The encoded protein is CASERRAGTDTQYF.